The rows below give T cell receptor beta chains drawn from one sample of a study of blood T cell repertoires in COVID-19. TCRdb keeps only in-frame clones here, not all; method: immunoSEQ multiplex PCR. The table lists around 170,000 clones, 84% of them singletons. Sequenced sample: PBMCs or T cells enriched from blood (not recorded which). Receptors were obtained from a man aged 45-65 years who had recovered from COVID-19. CDR3s include the opening cysteine and the closing phenylalanine or tryptophan. Fields, in order: J gene, V gene, CDR3 protein.

J: TRBJ2-7
V: TRBV19
CDR3: CASSLRQGFSYEQYF

J: TRBJ2-1
V: TRBV29-1
CDR3: CSGTTGYNEQFF

J: TRBJ1-1
V: TRBV3-1/TRBV3-2
CDR3: CASSQDQAFMNTEAFF

J: TRBJ1-3
V: TRBV19
CDR3: CASSGRQGRSGNTIYF

J: TRBJ2-1
V: TRBV6-2/TRBV6-3
CDR3: CASSPFTGLGSYNEQFF

J: TRBJ1-2
V: TRBV29-1
CDR3: CSVGDRGSGYTF

J: TRBJ2-3
V: TRBV9
CDR3: CASSVAWSASGGTDTQYF

J: TRBJ2-7
V: TRBV3-1/TRBV3-2
CDR3: CASSQSPGTSGEQYF

J: TRBJ2-2
V: TRBV11-2
CDR3: CASSLLAGGPVGELFF

J: TRBJ2-7
V: TRBV7-2
CDR3: CASSLGLLSYEQYF

J: TRBJ2-3
V: TRBV7-3
CDR3: CASSLSRDTQYF

J: TRBJ1-1
V: TRBV9
CDR3: CASSVRGLDPTEAFF

J: TRBJ1-6
V: TRBV6-5
CDR3: CASSYLQGASPLHF

J: TRBJ1-1
V: TRBV5-6
CDR3: CASSLDRGLSTEAFF

J: TRBJ2-1
V: TRBV6-4
CDR3: CASSDSMWSEQFF

J: TRBJ2-1
V: TRBV3-1/TRBV3-2
CDR3: CASSLGETGTPYNEQFF

J: TRBJ2-5
V: TRBV27
CDR3: CASSLGATGEETQYF

J: TRBJ2-4
V: TRBV4-3
CDR3: CASSQVARAGIQYF

J: TRBJ1-2
V: TRBV19
CDR3: CASIPTPTGGPGYTF

J: TRBJ2-4
V: TRBV15
CDR3: CATSRDQGTKNIQYF

J: TRBJ2-2
V: TRBV4-2
CDR3: CASSYEGANTGELFF

J: TRBJ1-2
V: TRBV9
CDR3: CASSVEIGGSNYGYTF

J: TRBJ2-3
V: TRBV5-1
CDR3: CASSSGGYTDTQYF

J: TRBJ2-1
V: TRBV7-9
CDR3: CASSPRVYEQFF

J: TRBJ1-2
V: TRBV19
CDR3: CASSINRPGQGNGYTF

J: TRBJ2-1
V: TRBV3-1/TRBV3-2
CDR3: CASSRWGERGDYNEQFF

J: TRBJ1-6
V: TRBV27
CDR3: CASSFYSSYNSPLHF

J: TRBJ2-2
V: TRBV19
CDR3: CASRNRGKDTGELFF

J: TRBJ1-2
V: TRBV4-2
CDR3: CASSQEPSGRGLAYGYTF

J: TRBJ2-5
V: TRBV19
CDR3: CASSMRGWGSGATETQYF

J: TRBJ1-1
V: TRBV9
CDR3: CASSGGDRISSAFF

J: TRBJ2-7
V: TRBV5-5
CDR3: CASSLLPDRAYEQYF

J: TRBJ1-1
V: TRBV5-1
CDR3: CASSLGQGINRFTEAFF

J: TRBJ1-1
V: TRBV3-1/TRBV3-2
CDR3: CASSRVSNTEAFF

J: TRBJ1-4
V: TRBV10-2
CDR3: CASSESPTSSEKLFF

J: TRBJ2-7
V: TRBV10-3
CDR3: CAISVPGSDEQYF

J: TRBJ2-3
V: TRBV19
CDR3: CASSLGLAGTGTDTQYF

J: TRBJ1-5
V: TRBV6-1
CDR3: CASSEGTVNQPQHF

J: TRBJ1-2
V: TRBV12-3/TRBV12-4
CDR3: CASSLGTARVYTF

J: TRBJ2-1
V: TRBV5-1
CDR3: CASSLRTSGAPDLQYNEQFF